The 30 T cell receptor beta chains in this list originate from one sample, sequenced in a study of cytomegalovirus exposure and HLA in healthy donors (TCRdb year 2017). Library preparation was by the immunoSEQ multiplex PCR assay. A mixture of 60 forward primers for TCR Vbeta segments and 13 reverse primers for TCR Jbeta segments was used in the multiplex PCR. This is the immuneACCESS table as TCRdb keeps it, with only in-frame sequences that have V and J called. A part of the clones is gone; compared with another copy, unresolved V genes explain less than half, and the rest is unexplained. This sample is represented by approximately 100,000 clones; around 83% of them were singletons. The ten largest clonotypes hold 0.9% to 1.5% of the sample. Sequencing was done on a sample of PBMCs. These receptors came from a woman under 30 in good health and CMV-seronegative.

V usage is TRBV19 and J usage is TRBJ1-5; 11 nucleotides agree with TRBD1. The V and J ends lost 1 base and 4 bases, in that order; junction bases with no gene match: 3. The CDR3 extends over 16 amino acids. Germline CDR1 is LNHDA and CDR2 is SQIVND (reference sequence). CDR3 residues: CASSIVGQGANQPQHF. DNA of the CDR3: TGTGCCAGTAGTATAGTCGGACAGGGGGCGAATCAGCCCCAGCATTTT.

The J gene is TRBJ2-7, the V gene TRBV7-2; the D is unclear. In germline, CDR1 is SGHTA, CDR2 FQGNSA. Between the trimmed V and J ends, which lost 2 bases and 0 bases, there was a span of 2 bases. This CDR3 spans 12 amino acids. This CDR3 reads CASSLYSYEQYF. For the CDR3, the DNA is TGTGCCAGCAGCTTATACTCCTACGAGCAGTACTTC.

V usage is TRBV28 and J usage is TRBJ1-2; TRBD1 matches 7 bases. V lost 5 bases to trimming and J lost 7 bases; unmatched junction nucleotides: 7. The CDR3 consists of 13 residues. Germline CDR1 reads MDHEN; CDR2 reads SYDVKM. In nucleotides, the CDR3 is TGTGCCAGCAGTCTCGACAGGGTGGGTGGCTACACCTTC. Its translation: CASSLDRVGGYTF.

The chain is built from TRBV19 and TRBJ2-1; D perhaps matches TRBD2 (6 bases). V was cut by 5 bases and J by 9 bases, with 20 bases left in between. The CDR3 runs to 15 residues. CDR1 is LNHDA and CDR2 is SQIVND in the germline V gene (reference sequence). As DNA, the CDR3 is TGTGCCAGTAGTTTAGCCGGGACTCAATCGGGTGAGCAGTTCTTC. Amino acid sequence: CASSLAGTQSGEQFF.

The chain joins TRBV6-1 to TRBJ2-7; possibly TRBD2 for D (7 bases). With 4 bases removed from V and 4 bases from J, the gap between germline ends came to 23 bases. From germline, CDR1 is MNHNS and CDR2 SASEGT. CDR3 length equals 17 residues. CDR3 loop: CASSVLLGGAGVYEQYF. The CDR3, as DNA: TGTGCCAGCAGTGTACTACTAGGGGGGGCTGGTGTGTACGAGCAGTACTTC.

The CDR3, as DNA: TGCGCCAGCAGCCAAGATGGAGGGGCGCAAGGGGCCAACGTCCTGACTTTC. Translated, it gives CASSQDGGAQGANVLTF. The rearrangement links TRBV4-3 to TRBJ2-6; the D gene is possibly TRBD2 (6 bases). CDR3 length equals 17 residues. The V and J ends lost 0 bases and 4 bases respectively, with 13 bases between them. Germline V CDR1 and CDR2: LGHNA, YSLEER.

The chain recombines TRBV27 with TRBJ2-1; 9 bases match TRBD1. Germline V gene data show CDR1 as MNHEY and CDR2 as SMNVEV (reference sequence). The CDR3 totals 14 residues. V gave up 6 bases and J gave up 4 bases; unmatched junction bases: 4. The DNA for the CDR3 is TGTGCCAGCAGGGACAGGGGCCTATACAATGAGCAGTTCTTC. This translates into CASRDRGLYNEQFF.

The rearrangement links TRBV6-6 to TRBJ1-1; tentatively, D is TRBD1 (6 bases). This CDR3 is built from 16 residues. CDR1 and CDR2 from the germline V gene are MNHNY and SVGAGI (reference sequence). V was cut by 2 bases and J by 1 base, with 14 bases left in between. CDR3 DNA sequence: TGTGCCAGCAGTTACGGCCCCGGGGGGCCGAACACTGAAGCTTTCTTT. Its translation is CASSYGPGGPNTEAFF.

This rearrangement joins TRBV13 to TRBJ2-1; no definite D call. V was pared by 5 bases and J by 5 bases, with 4 bases between. This CDR3 comprises 11 residues. Germline V CDR1 and CDR2: PRHDT, FYEKMQ (reference sequence). CDR3 protein: CASSLDNEQFF. The CDR3 DNA reads as TGTGCCAGCAGCCTTGACAATGAGCAGTTCTTC.

The chain has TRBV9 and TRBJ2-1; TRBD2 matches at 7 bases. The CDR3 is 16 amino acids. Looked up from germline, CDR1 is SGDLS and CDR2 is YYNGEE. V was clipped by 3 bases and J by 2 bases; unmatched bases: 8. The CDR3 DNA reads as TGTGCCAGCAGCGCCTCACGGGACTACCCCTACAATGAGCAGTTCTTC. It specifies CASSASRDYPYNEQFF.

This chain joins TRBV7-6 and TRBJ2-3, with a possible D match to TRBD2 (7 bases). The ends were cut back, 5 bases at V and 3 bases at J, with 15 bases in the middle. The CDR3 has 15 amino acids. Germline values: CDR1 SGHVS, CDR2 FNYEAQ. CDR3 in amino acids: CASSPIGGRTDTQYF. CDR3 nucleotides: TGTGCCAGCAGCCCCATCGGGGGGCGAACAGATACGCAGTATTTT.

The chain links TRBV27 to TRBJ2-2, with TRBD1 matching over 8 bases. The CDR3 sequence is 14 residues long. The ends lost 6 bases at V and 7 bases at J; junction bases unmatched: 7. CDR1 MNHEY and CDR2 SMNVEV come from the germline V gene (reference sequence). CDR3 amino acids: CASSHPGGSGELFF. DNA for the CDR3: TGTGCCAGCAGCCATCCAGGGGGCAGCGGGGAGCTGTTTTTT.

The chain links TRBV7-6 to TRBJ1-6; D is ambiguous. Germline V gene sequence: CDR1 SGHVS, CDR2 FNYEAQ. This CDR3 has 13 amino acids. Trimming left V 3 bases short and J 7 bases short, with 7 bases between. The CDR3 loop reads CASSFSSNSPLHF. The DNA for the CDR3 is TGTGCCAGCAGCTTTAGTTCCAATTCACCCCTCCACTTT.

J is TRBJ2-3 and V is TRBV5-5; a weak D match, TRBD2 (5 bases). CDR1 is SGHKS and CDR2 is YYEKEE in the germline V gene (reference sequence). The CDR3 has 15 residues. Trimming took off 2 bases at V and 2 bases at J, with 12 bases between the two ends. Here the CDR3 reads CASSFSRGYTDTQYF. The CDR3 DNA sequence: TGTGCCAGCAGCTTTTCTCGCGGGTACACAGATACGCAGTATTTT. Supplemented by reference TRBV5-5 and TRBJ2-3, the full variable domain reads DAGVTQSPTHLIKTRGQQVTLRCSPISGHKSVSWYQQVLGQGPQFIFQYYEKEERGRGNFPDRFSARQFPNYSSELNVNALLLGDSALYLCASSFSRGYTDTQYFGPGTRLTVL.

This clone was counted between two and nine times. The CDR3 DNA sequence: TGTGCCAGCAGTGTACAGGGTAGCGGGAGTGAAAAACTGTTTTTT. Translating gives CASSVQGSGSEKLFF. This rearrangement joins TRBV28 to TRBJ1-4; the D gene is possibly TRBD1 (6 bases). Trimming stripped 5 bases from V and 7 bases from J, with 17 bases between. This CDR3 is built from 15 residues. Germline V CDR1 and CDR2: MDHEN, SYDVKM.

The J gene is TRBJ2-7, the V gene TRBV20-1; no clear D gene. Trimming cost V 0 bases and J 9 bases, with 9 bases left between them. Germline V lookup: CDR1 DFQATT, CDR2 SNEGSKA (reference sequence). This CDR3 has 11 residues. The CDR3 DNA sequence: TGCAGTGCTAGAGAGAAACCGAGGCAGTACTTC. Its translation: CSAREKPRQYF.

The rearrangement uses TRBV15 and TRBJ1-2; D possibly corresponds to TRBD1 (6 bases). The CDR3 has 14 residues. Trimming shortened V by 8 bases and J by 7 bases, and 20 bases separated the two germline ends. Germline-derived CDR1 and CDR2 are LNHNV and YYDKDF (reference sequence). CDR3 residues: CATHTGGPGFGYTF. The CDR3 coding sequence is TGTGCCACCCACACGGGGGGCCCCGGTTTTGGCTACACCTTC.

J is TRBJ1-1 and V is TRBV28; TRBD1 agrees at 7 bases. Trimming took 5 bases from V and 1 from J; bases not matched to a gene: 4. Looked up from germline, CDR1 is MDHEN and CDR2 is SYDVKM. CDR3 length: 14 amino acids. As DNA, the CDR3 is TGTGCCAGCAGTGTCAGGGGGGAGAACACTGAAGCTTTCTTT. Translated, it gives CASSVRGENTEAFF.

This clone was seen a few times. DNA for the CDR3: TGCGCCAGCAGCCAAGAATGGGGGACAGGGAGGAACACCATATATTTT. This gives the protein CASSQEWGTGRNTIYF. The gene calls are TRBV4-3 and TRBJ1-3; 9 bases are shared with TRBD1. The V gene end was trimmed by 0 bases and the J gene end by 7 bases; junction bases not matched to a gene: 7. Germline lookup yields CDR1 LGHNA and CDR2 YSLEER. The CDR3 extends over 16 amino acids.

As to this clone: One end of the junction is discordant with germline, which a read error may explain. This chain links TRBV7-9 with TRBJ1-4; 10 bases are shared with TRBD1. Germline-derived CDR1 and CDR2 are SEHNR and FQNEAQ (reference sequence). The CDR3 is 14 amino acids. The CDR3 sequence is CSSSEGQGNEKLFF. CDR3 sequence (DNA): TGTTCCAGCAGCGAGGGACAGGGGAATGAAAAACTGTTTTTT.

J is TRBJ1-1 and V is TRBV27; D unresolved. Germline V gives CDR1 MNHEY, CDR2 SMNVEV (reference sequence). The V end was cut by 3 bases, the J end by 10 bases, with 6 bases between. The CDR3 is made up of 10 amino acids. DNA of the CDR3: TGTGCCAGCAGTTTCGGTGGAGCTTTCTTT. Protein: CASSFGGAFF.

The chain links TRBV4-2 to TRBJ2-1; 7 bases match TRBD1. CDR3 size: 16 residues. V shed 1 base and J 8 bases; nucleotides not matched to a gene: 11. Per the germline V gene, CDR1 is LGHNA and CDR2 is YNFKEQ. CDR3 DNA: TGTGCCAGCAGCCAAGTTCGACAGGGACGAGGGGATGAGCAGTTCTTC. Amino acid sequence: CASSQVRQGRGDEQFF.

The chain has TRBV28 and TRBJ1-5; perhaps TRBD1 as D (6 bases). CDR3 length: 16 amino acids. Per the germline V gene, CDR1 is MDHEN and CDR2 is SYDVKM. V shed 6 bases and J shed 0 bases, with 15 bases lying between them. The chain's CDR3 is CASSFRGKRSNQPQHF. CDR3 sequence (DNA): TGTGCCAGCAGCTTTAGGGGGAAGCGTAGCAATCAGCCCCAGCATTTT.

The chain is built from TRBV9 and TRBJ2-3, with 10 bases lining up with TRBD1. The CDR3 loop spans 16 amino acids. Trimming took 2 bases from V and 5 from J; bases not matched to a gene: 8. Germline assignment: CDR1 SGDLS and CDR2 YYNGEE. Here the CDR3 reads CASSVSRDRGGDTQYF. The CDR3 bases are TGTGCCAGCAGCGTCAGCCGGGACAGGGGTGGAGATACGCAGTATTTT.

The chain has TRBV4-3 and TRBJ2-3; maybe TRBD1 (5 bases). Trimming stripped 1 base from V and 2 bases from J, with 10 bases between. This CDR3 is built from 15 residues. CDR1 is LGHNA, CDR2 YSLEER, per germline. Written as DNA, the CDR3 is TGCGCCAGCAGCCAAGTAACAGGCCTCACAGATACGCAGTATTTT. It specifies CASSQVTGLTDTQYF.

The chain recombines TRBV25-1 with TRBJ2-1, with D uncertain. The CDR3 covers 15 residues. The germline V and J ends were trimmed by 4 bases and 8 bases, with 18 bases remaining between them. Germline CDR1 reads MGHDK; CDR2 reads SYGVNS. Written as DNA, the CDR3 is TGTGCCAGCAGTGTGGGTAGTCGCTCGGCGGATGAGCAGTTCTTC. Protein sequence: CASSVGSRSADEQFF.

The chain combines TRBV7-3 with TRBJ2-1, with 7 bases identical to TRBD1. This CDR3 contains 13 residues. Germline V gene data show CDR1 as SGHTA and CDR2 as FQGTGA. J was trimmed by 10 bases and V by 5 bases; bases with no gene match: 8. The CDR3 is CASSLTGTTEQFF. The CDR3 DNA reads as TGTGCCAGCAGCCTGACAGGGACCACAGAGCAGTTCTTC.

The rearrangement joins TRBV4-1 to TRBJ2-1; 11 bases are shared with TRBD2. The CDR3 runs to 17 residues. Germline V gene sequence: CDR1 MGHRA, CDR2 YSYEKL. V trimming: 4 bases; J trimming: 0 bases; junction bases outside the gene matches: 5. The CDR3 DNA reads as TGCGCCAGCAGCCCGACTAGCGGGGCAAGCTCCTACAATGAGCAGTTCTTC. Protein product: CASSPTSGASSYNEQFF.

The CDR3 DNA follows: TGTGCCTGGAGCTCCTCGCGGGACGCTTACTCCTATAATTCACCCCTCCACTTT. It translates to CAWSSSRDAYSYNSPLHF. The chain uses TRBV30 and TRBJ1-6; perhaps TRBD1 as D (5 bases). The CDR3 has 18 residues. The V end was cut by 3 bases, the J end by 0 bases, with 18 bases between. CDR1 is GTSNPN and CDR2 is SVGIG in the germline V gene (reference sequence).

The chain joins TRBV28 to TRBJ2-3, with TRBD2 matching over 13 bases. With 5 bases clipped from V and 5 bases from J, the junction kept 4 bases outside the gene matches. The CDR3 extends over 15 amino acids. Per the germline V gene, CDR1 is MDHEN and CDR2 is SYDVKM. CDR3 sequence: CASSLRTSGRDTQYF. The CDR3 DNA is TGTGCCAGCAGTCTCCGGACTAGCGGGAGAGATACGCAGTATTTT. Supplemented by reference TRBV28 and TRBJ2-3, the full variable domain reads DVKVTQSSRYLVKRTGEKVFLECVQDMDHENMFWYRQDPGLGLRLIYFSYDVKMKEKGDIPEGYSVSREKKERFSLILESASTNQTSMYLCASSLRTSGRDTQYFGPGTRLTVL.